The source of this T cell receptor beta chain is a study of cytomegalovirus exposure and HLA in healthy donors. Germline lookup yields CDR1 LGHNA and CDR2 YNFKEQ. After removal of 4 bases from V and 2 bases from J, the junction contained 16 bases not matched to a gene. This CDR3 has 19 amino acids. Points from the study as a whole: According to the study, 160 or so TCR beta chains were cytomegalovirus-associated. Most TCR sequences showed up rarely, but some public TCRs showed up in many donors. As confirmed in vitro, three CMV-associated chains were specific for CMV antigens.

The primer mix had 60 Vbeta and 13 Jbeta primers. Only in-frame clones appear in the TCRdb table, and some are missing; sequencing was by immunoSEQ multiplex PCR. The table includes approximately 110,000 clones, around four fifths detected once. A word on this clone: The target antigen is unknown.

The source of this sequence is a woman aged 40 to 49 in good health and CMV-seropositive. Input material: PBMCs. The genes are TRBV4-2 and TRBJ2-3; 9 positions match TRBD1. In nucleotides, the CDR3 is TGTGCCAGCAGCCTGCCCCGGACAGGGGTCCTTTTACCCACAGATACGCAGTATTTT. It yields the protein CASSLPRTGVLLPTDTQYF.